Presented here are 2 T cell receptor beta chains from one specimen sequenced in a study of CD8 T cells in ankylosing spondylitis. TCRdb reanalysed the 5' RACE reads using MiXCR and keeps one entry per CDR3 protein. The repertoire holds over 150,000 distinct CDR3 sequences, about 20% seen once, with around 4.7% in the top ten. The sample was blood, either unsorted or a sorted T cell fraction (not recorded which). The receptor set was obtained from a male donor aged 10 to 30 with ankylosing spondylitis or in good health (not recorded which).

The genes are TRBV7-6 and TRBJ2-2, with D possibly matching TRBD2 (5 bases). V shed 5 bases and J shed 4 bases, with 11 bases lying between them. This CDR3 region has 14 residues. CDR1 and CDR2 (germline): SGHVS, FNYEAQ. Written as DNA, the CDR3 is TGTGCCAGCAGCCCGAATCGGGGCACCGGGGAGCTGTTTTTT. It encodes CASSPNRGTGELFF.

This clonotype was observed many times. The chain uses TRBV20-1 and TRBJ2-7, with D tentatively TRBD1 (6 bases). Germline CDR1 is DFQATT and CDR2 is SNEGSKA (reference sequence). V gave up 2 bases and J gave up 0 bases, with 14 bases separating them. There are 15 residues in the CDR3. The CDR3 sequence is CSARPRQVFSYEQYF. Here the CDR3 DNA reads TGCAGTGCTAGACCCCGACAGGTATTCTCCTACGAGCAGTACTTC.